The 23 T cell receptor beta chains listed next were all sequenced from one sample in a study of blood T cells in healthy people across ages (dated by TCRdb to the mid-2010s). Library preparation used 5' RACE. Sequencer: Illumina HiSeq 2500. A second PCR of about 6 to 12 cycles was performed with a sample-barcoded 5' primer and a J-beta primer mix. Using fastp at Q25 and MiXCR, TCRdb reprocessed the public reads and kept productive beta chains. Entries are consolidated by CDR3 protein sequence, retaining the most common genes and DNA. Present in this sample are around 650,000 distinct CDR3 sequences, about 34% of which were seen just once. The ten top clones hold 15% of the sample. What was sequenced was blood. The origin of the receptors is a woman of 80 years or more in good health. Donor details come from another sample of the same person, matched by shared clones.

This clonotype has ten or more counts. The chain links TRBV20-1 to TRBJ2-6, with D possibly being TRBD1 (6 bases). Germline CDR1 DFQATT, CDR2 SNEGSKA (reference sequence). This CDR3 is 16 amino acids long. The V and J ends lost 5 bases and 0 bases respectively, with 14 bases between them. CDR3 nucleotides: TGCAGTGCTTCAGGGGCCAAGGGCTCTGGGGCCAACGTCCTGACTTTC. This gives the protein CSASGAKGSGANVLTF.

This clonotype was seen many times. V gene TRBV6-2 or TRBV6-3 combines with J gene TRBJ2-7; either TRBD1 or TRBD2 may fit D (5 bases each). Germline V gene lookup returns CDR1 MNHEY and CDR2 SVGEGT. The CDR3 spans 15 residues. V lost 5 bases and J 2 bases, leaving 16 bases between the germline ends. CDR3 sequence reads: CASSKSTGTTYEQYF. The DNA of the CDR3 is TGTGCCAGCAGTAAATCCACCGGGACCACCTACGAGCAGTACTTC.

A remark on this clonotype: Given a much more abundant clone one base away, this may be a read error. This chain connects TRBV5-1 to TRBJ2-5; TRBD2 aligns across 7 bases. The CDR3 loop spans 17 amino acids. Germline lookup yields CDR1 SGHRS and CDR2 YFSETQ. V was clipped by 4 bases and J by 5 bases; unmatched bases: 17. This chain's CDR3 is CASSRGTLTGGRETQYF. The CDR3 nucleotides read TGCGCCAGCAGCCGGGGTACCCTGACGGGGGGACGGGAGACCCAGTACTTC.

The chain uses TRBV9 and TRBJ1-4, with D hard to call. This CDR3 region has 15 residues. Trimming left V 4 bases short and J 4 bases short, with 14 bases between. Germline assignment: CDR1 SGDLS and CDR2 YYNGEE. The CDR3 DNA follows: TGTGCCAGCAGCCCCTCAATCGGTCGTAATGAAAAACTGTTTTTT. It codes for CASSPSIGRNEKLFF.

This clonotype occurred many times. The genes are TRBV7-9 and TRBJ1-5, with a tentative D call TRBD1 (5 bases). Trimming removed 6 bases at V and 6 bases at J, with 9 bases between. CDR3 length: 12 amino acids. In germline, CDR1 is SEHNR, CDR2 FQNEAQ (reference sequence). In DNA form, the CDR3 reads TGTGCCAGCAGTTTAAGGGGTCAGCCCCAGCATTTT. Residues: CASSLRGQPQHF. Supplemented by reference TRBV7-9 and TRBJ1-5, the full variable domain reads DTGVSQNPRHKITKRGQNVTFRCDPISEHNRLYWYRQTLGQGPEFLTYFQNEAQLEKSRLLSDRFSAERPKGSFSTLEIQRTEQGDSAMYLCASSLRGQPQHFGDGTRLSIL.

Regarding this clonotype: The junction and the germline gene differ at one end; a read error may be behind it. The V gene is TRBV28, the J gene TRBJ1-1; weak D call: TRBD1 (6 bases). The CDR3 runs to 17 residues. Looked up from germline, CDR1 is MDHEN and CDR2 is SYDVKM. The CDR3 DNA is TGTGCCGGCAGTCCCCTTGTTCGGACAGTCATGAACACTGAAGCTTTCTTT. Its translation: CAGSPLVRTVMNTEAFF.

As regards this clonotype: Possible read error: a much larger clone is one base away. The chain has TRBV30 and TRBJ1-5; D may match TRBD1 or TRBD2 (6 bases each). Matching the DNA end better, TRBJ2-3 makes the J call doubtful. The CDR3 runs 16 residues. The germline V gene encodes CDR1 GTSNPN and CDR2 SVGIG (reference sequence). The CDR3 bases are TGTGCCTGGAGTATGTCGGGGGCCTGGAGCAATCAGCCCCAGTATTTT. This sequence encodes CAWSMSGAWSNQPQYF.

Concerning this clonotype itself: Given a much more abundant clone one base away, this may be a read error. This chain connects TRBV27 to TRBJ1-1; 7 bases line up with TRBD1. Trimming removed 7 bases from V and 1 base from J; junction bases left unmatched: 15. The CDR3 length is 17 residues. Germline lookup yields CDR1 MNHEY and CDR2 SMNVEV (reference sequence). This chain's CDR3 is CASKITDRTFTNTEAFF. In DNA form, the CDR3 reads TGTGCCAGCAAGATTACGGACAGGACATTCACGAACACTGAAGCTTTCTTT.

This chain joins TRBV7-2 and TRBJ1-1, with D perhaps matching TRBD1 (6 bases). Germline-derived CDR1 and CDR2 are SGHTA and FQGNSA. V was trimmed by 5 bases and J by 3 bases, leaving 16 bases between them. The CDR3 contains 15 residues. The CDR3 DNA reads as TGTGCCAGCAGCATAGTGGTGGAGGGGGACACTGAAGCTTTCTTT. Protein product: CASSIVVEGDTEAFF.

This clonotype was seen at least ten times. This sequence joins TRBV14 and TRBJ2-5, with 11 nucleotides matching TRBD2. Germline values: CDR1 SGHDN, CDR2 FVKESK. The CDR3 loop spans 12 amino acids. V lost 5 bases and J lost 9; bases outside the gene matches: 2. CDR3 in amino acids: CASSVSGGAQYF. CDR3 DNA sequence: TGTGCCAGCAGCGTTAGCGGGGGGGCCCAGTACTTC.

Remarks on this clonotype: The junction departs from germline at one end; a sequencing error may be responsible. V usage is TRBV30 and J usage is TRBJ1-6; no firm D call. The CDR3 covers 15 residues. The germline gives CDR1 GTSNPN, CDR2 SVGIG (reference sequence). CDR3 loop: CARSFKAGYNSPLHF. As DNA, the CDR3 is TGTGCCCGGAGTTTTAAGGCTGGCTATAATTCACCCCTCCACTTT.

Details on this clonotype: A single base separates this from a much larger clone, so it may be a read error. The chain joins TRBV5-1 to TRBJ2-4; D is uncertain. The last part of the DNA fits TRBJ2-7 better; the J call may be wrong. Looked up from germline, CDR1 is SGHRS and CDR2 is YFSETQ. The CDR3 consists of 12 residues. The CDR3 here is CANSLDNHEQYF. In nucleotides, the CDR3 is TGCGCCAACAGCCTAGATAACCACGAGCAGTACTTC.

J is TRBJ2-1 and V is TRBV20-1; 9 bases map to TRBD2. Germline V gives CDR1 DFQATT, CDR2 SNEGSKA (reference sequence). V shed 3 bases, J shed 0 bases, and the junction held 6 bases outside the gene matches. The CDR3 runs to 16 residues. The CDR3 DNA follows: TGCAGTGCTAGCAAGGGCGGGGGGGACTCCTACAATGAGCAGTTCTTC. The encoded protein is CSASKGGGDSYNEQFF.

At least ten counts were recorded for this clonotype. The rearrangement links TRBV7-6 to TRBJ2-7; maybe TRBD2 (6 bases). The CDR3 is 15 residues long. V shed 1 base and J shed 5 bases, with 15 bases lying between them. Germline V gives CDR1 SGHVS, CDR2 FNYEAQ. This chain's CDR3 is CASSLGREVSHEQYF. The CDR3 DNA sequence: TGTGCCAGCAGCTTAGGTAGGGAGGTAAGCCACGAGCAGTACTTC.

This clonotype was seen ten or more times. The rearrangement joins TRBV30 to TRBJ2-3, with no clear D. Germline-derived CDR1 and CDR2 are GTSNPN and SVGIG (reference sequence). The CDR3 consists of 12 residues. Trimming stripped 1 base from V and 6 bases from J, with 8 bases between. The CDR3 coding sequence is TGTGCCTGGAGTGGAACAGTCGATACGCAGTATTTT. Translated: CAWSGTVDTQYF.

The rearrangement uses TRBV20-1 and TRBJ2-6; the D gene is possibly TRBD1 (6 bases). Trimming removed 5 bases from V and 1 base from J, with 9 bases in between. CDR1 and CDR2 (germline): DFQATT, SNEGSKA (reference sequence). This CDR3 has 14 residues. The CDR3 sequence: CSAVQGSGANVLTF. For the CDR3, the DNA is TGCAGTGCTGTACAGGGATCTGGGGCCAACGTCCTGACTTTC.

This clonotype has a count of ten or more. The V gene is TRBV7-7, the J gene TRBJ2-1; 9 bases are shared with TRBD1. Germline CDR1 is SSHAT and CDR2 is FNYEAQ (reference sequence). With V trimmed by 5 bases and J by 10 bases, 6 bases remained unmatched. The CDR3 contains 13 residues. Here the CDR3 DNA reads TGTGCCAGCAGCGGAGACAGGGGGAGGGAGCAGTTCTTC. Amino acid sequence: CASSGDRGREQFF.

The chain uses TRBV4-1 and TRBJ1-5, with D hard to call. The CDR3 covers 14 residues. V lost 1 base to trimming and J lost 7 bases, with 11 bases between them. Germline CDR1 is MGHRA and CDR2 is YSYEKL. In DNA, the CDR3 is TGCGCCAGCAGCCAAGTACGGGGTGGCCAGCCCCAGCATTTT. Protein product: CASSQVRGGQPQHF.

Concerning this clonotype: The conserved phenylalanine or tryptophan is not found at the CDR3 terminus, so this likely reflects a read error. The DNA is omitted, as the CDR3 cannot be located on it reliably, and the CDR3 follows TCRdb's listing. The rearrangement links TRBV7-2 to TRBJ1-2; TRBD1 is the table's D call, not checked against the DNA. Counting both end residues, the CDR3 totals 15 amino acids. CDR1 is SGHTA, CDR2 FQGNSA, per germline. The CDR3 is CASSFDRRGNYGYIL.

This clonotype was observed at least ten times. For the CDR3, the DNA is TGTGCCAGCAGTTGGGGACAGGGGGCTGATCAGCCCCAGCATTTT. Its protein is CASSWGQGADQPQHF. The chain couples TRBV6-6 to TRBJ1-5; 12 positions match TRBD1. This CDR3 contains 15 residues. The germline V gene encodes CDR1 MNHNY and CDR2 SVGAGI (reference sequence). With V trimmed by 4 bases and J by 5 bases, 3 bases remained unmatched.

About this clonotype itself: A read error may explain this, as a much larger clone is one base away. The genes are TRBV7-2 and TRBJ1-5, with D perhaps matching TRBD1 (6 bases). The germline V gene encodes CDR1 SGHTA and CDR2 FQGNSA. The CDR3 is made up of 15 amino acids. The CDR3 DNA is TGTGTCAGCAGCCCCTTTCGGGGGGCGTATCAGCCCCAGCATTTT. Translation gives CVSSPFRGAYQPQHF.

V usage is TRBV20-1 and J usage is TRBJ1-1, with 7 nucleotides matching TRBD1. J lost 4 bases, V lost 3 bases, and 8 bases had no gene match. Per the germline V gene, CDR1 is DFQATT and CDR2 is SNEGSKA (reference sequence). The CDR3 has 14 residues. The chain's CDR3 is CSASGGRTGTEAFF. In nucleotides, the CDR3 is TGCAGTGCTAGCGGCGGCCGGACAGGCACTGAAGCTTTCTTT.

This clonotype has ten or more counts. The V call is TRBV20-1, the J call TRBJ1-4; 7 nucleotides agree with TRBD1. The germline gives CDR1 DFQATT, CDR2 SNEGSKA (reference sequence). V shed 4 bases and J 7 bases; nucleotides not matched to a gene: 9. The CDR3 is 14 residues long. The CDR3 is CSAKPPRDSEKLFF. The CDR3 DNA follows: TGCAGTGCTAAGCCGCCCAGGGACAGTGAAAAACTGTTTTTT.